The 9 T cell receptor beta chains in this list originate from one sample, sequenced in a study of blood T cell repertoires in COVID-19. Here immunoSEQ multiplex PCR was the method, and the copy in TCRdb shows in-frame clones only, minus some. The sample holds roughly 73,000 clones; more than 75% are singletons and the top ten take roughly 1.4%. Sequencing was carried out using peripheral blood. The receptors shown here come from a human donor in a cohort sampled during active COVID-19.

The chain uses TRBV28 and TRBJ2-7, with 12 bases lining up with TRBD2. Trimming cost V 5 bases and J 5 bases; bases outside gene matches: 7. The CDR3 has 15 amino acids. Looked up from germline, CDR1 is MDHEN and CDR2 is SYDVKM. CDR3 sequence: CASSAPSGRGHEQYF. The CDR3, as DNA: TGTGCCAGCAGTGCCCCTAGCGGGAGGGGCCACGAGCAGTACTTC.

The chain uses TRBV5-1 and TRBJ2-1, with 8 bases aligning to TRBD2. The J segment lost 3 bases and the V segment lost 4 bases, leaving 9 bases of the junction unmatched. The CDR3 extends over 16 amino acids. Germline assignment: CDR1 SGHRS and CDR2 YFSETQ. For the CDR3, the DNA is TGCGCCAGCAGCGGACCGGGAGGGGGATACTACAATGAGCAGTTCTTC. Amino acid sequence: CASSGPGGGYYNEQFF.

This sequence joins TRBV7-9 and TRBJ2-1; 9 nucleotides line up with TRBD2. The germline gives CDR1 SEHNR, CDR2 FQNEAQ (reference sequence). V lost 7 bases to trimming and J lost 6 bases; unmatched junction nucleotides: 10. This CDR3 has 15 amino acids. This CDR3 is CASTEGGTSTNEQFF. DNA of the CDR3: TGTGCCAGCACCGAAGGGGGGACTAGCACCAATGAGCAGTTCTTC.

The CDR3 sequence: CASSPLAGGRYEQYF. CDR3 nucleotide sequence: TGTGCCAGCAGCCCCTTAGCGGGAGGGAGATACGAGCAGTACTTC. The chain uses TRBV7-2 and TRBJ2-7; 11 nucleotides line up with TRBD2. Germline-derived CDR1 and CDR2 are SGHTA and FQGNSA. The CDR3 loop spans 15 amino acids. Trimming removed 5 bases from V and 4 bases from J; junction bases left unmatched: 7.

The chain carries TRBV4-2 and TRBJ2-7, with 7 bases that match TRBD1. After removal of 4 bases from V and 7 bases from J, the junction contained 16 bases not matched to a gene. Looked up from germline, CDR1 is LGHNA and CDR2 is YNFKEQ. The CDR3 runs to 16 residues. CDR3 protein: CASSPNPPDRAAEQYF. Here the CDR3 DNA reads TGTGCCAGCAGCCCGAACCCCCCTGACAGGGCCGCGGAGCAGTACTTC.

The V gene is TRBV10-1, the J gene TRBJ2-1; 7 positions agree with TRBD2. CDR1 WNHNN and CDR2 SYGVQD come from the germline V gene (reference sequence). CDR3 length equals 15 residues. J lost 5 bases, V lost 3 bases, and 7 bases had no gene match. This CDR3 reads CASSENLAENNEQFF. In DNA, the CDR3 is TGCGCCAGCAGTGAAAACCTAGCGGAAAACAATGAGCAGTTCTTC.

This clone was counted a few times. The chain combines TRBV5-1 with TRBJ1-1, with unresolved D. The CDR3 contains 15 residues. V shed 1 base and J shed 1 base, with 11 bases lying between them. CDR1 and CDR2 from the germline V gene are SGHRS and YFSETQ. This chain's CDR3 is CASSLSGGGNTEAFF. The DNA of the CDR3 is TGCGCCAGCAGCTTGAGTGGAGGAGGGAACACTGAAGCTTTCTTT.

V is TRBV6-5 and J is TRBJ2-1, with TRBD1 matching 7 bases. The CDR3 has 14 residues. The V and J ends lost 6 bases and 6 bases, in that order; junction bases with no gene match: 8. Germline CDR1 and CDR2: MNHEY and SVGAGI. CDR3 residues: CASRPGTVINEQFF. The CDR3 DNA reads TGTGCCAGCAGGCCCGGGACAGTTATCAATGAGCAGTTCTTC.

The chain is built from TRBV19 and TRBJ1-5, with D tentatively TRBD1 (6 bases). Deletions cut 6 bases from V and 10 bases from J, with 16 bases between. The CDR3 covers 13 residues. Germline V gene data show CDR1 as LNHDA and CDR2 as SQIVND (reference sequence). The CDR3 protein is CASSEGGVDPQHF. The CDR3 coding sequence is TGTGCCAGTAGCGAGGGGGGGGTGGATCCCCAGCATTTT.